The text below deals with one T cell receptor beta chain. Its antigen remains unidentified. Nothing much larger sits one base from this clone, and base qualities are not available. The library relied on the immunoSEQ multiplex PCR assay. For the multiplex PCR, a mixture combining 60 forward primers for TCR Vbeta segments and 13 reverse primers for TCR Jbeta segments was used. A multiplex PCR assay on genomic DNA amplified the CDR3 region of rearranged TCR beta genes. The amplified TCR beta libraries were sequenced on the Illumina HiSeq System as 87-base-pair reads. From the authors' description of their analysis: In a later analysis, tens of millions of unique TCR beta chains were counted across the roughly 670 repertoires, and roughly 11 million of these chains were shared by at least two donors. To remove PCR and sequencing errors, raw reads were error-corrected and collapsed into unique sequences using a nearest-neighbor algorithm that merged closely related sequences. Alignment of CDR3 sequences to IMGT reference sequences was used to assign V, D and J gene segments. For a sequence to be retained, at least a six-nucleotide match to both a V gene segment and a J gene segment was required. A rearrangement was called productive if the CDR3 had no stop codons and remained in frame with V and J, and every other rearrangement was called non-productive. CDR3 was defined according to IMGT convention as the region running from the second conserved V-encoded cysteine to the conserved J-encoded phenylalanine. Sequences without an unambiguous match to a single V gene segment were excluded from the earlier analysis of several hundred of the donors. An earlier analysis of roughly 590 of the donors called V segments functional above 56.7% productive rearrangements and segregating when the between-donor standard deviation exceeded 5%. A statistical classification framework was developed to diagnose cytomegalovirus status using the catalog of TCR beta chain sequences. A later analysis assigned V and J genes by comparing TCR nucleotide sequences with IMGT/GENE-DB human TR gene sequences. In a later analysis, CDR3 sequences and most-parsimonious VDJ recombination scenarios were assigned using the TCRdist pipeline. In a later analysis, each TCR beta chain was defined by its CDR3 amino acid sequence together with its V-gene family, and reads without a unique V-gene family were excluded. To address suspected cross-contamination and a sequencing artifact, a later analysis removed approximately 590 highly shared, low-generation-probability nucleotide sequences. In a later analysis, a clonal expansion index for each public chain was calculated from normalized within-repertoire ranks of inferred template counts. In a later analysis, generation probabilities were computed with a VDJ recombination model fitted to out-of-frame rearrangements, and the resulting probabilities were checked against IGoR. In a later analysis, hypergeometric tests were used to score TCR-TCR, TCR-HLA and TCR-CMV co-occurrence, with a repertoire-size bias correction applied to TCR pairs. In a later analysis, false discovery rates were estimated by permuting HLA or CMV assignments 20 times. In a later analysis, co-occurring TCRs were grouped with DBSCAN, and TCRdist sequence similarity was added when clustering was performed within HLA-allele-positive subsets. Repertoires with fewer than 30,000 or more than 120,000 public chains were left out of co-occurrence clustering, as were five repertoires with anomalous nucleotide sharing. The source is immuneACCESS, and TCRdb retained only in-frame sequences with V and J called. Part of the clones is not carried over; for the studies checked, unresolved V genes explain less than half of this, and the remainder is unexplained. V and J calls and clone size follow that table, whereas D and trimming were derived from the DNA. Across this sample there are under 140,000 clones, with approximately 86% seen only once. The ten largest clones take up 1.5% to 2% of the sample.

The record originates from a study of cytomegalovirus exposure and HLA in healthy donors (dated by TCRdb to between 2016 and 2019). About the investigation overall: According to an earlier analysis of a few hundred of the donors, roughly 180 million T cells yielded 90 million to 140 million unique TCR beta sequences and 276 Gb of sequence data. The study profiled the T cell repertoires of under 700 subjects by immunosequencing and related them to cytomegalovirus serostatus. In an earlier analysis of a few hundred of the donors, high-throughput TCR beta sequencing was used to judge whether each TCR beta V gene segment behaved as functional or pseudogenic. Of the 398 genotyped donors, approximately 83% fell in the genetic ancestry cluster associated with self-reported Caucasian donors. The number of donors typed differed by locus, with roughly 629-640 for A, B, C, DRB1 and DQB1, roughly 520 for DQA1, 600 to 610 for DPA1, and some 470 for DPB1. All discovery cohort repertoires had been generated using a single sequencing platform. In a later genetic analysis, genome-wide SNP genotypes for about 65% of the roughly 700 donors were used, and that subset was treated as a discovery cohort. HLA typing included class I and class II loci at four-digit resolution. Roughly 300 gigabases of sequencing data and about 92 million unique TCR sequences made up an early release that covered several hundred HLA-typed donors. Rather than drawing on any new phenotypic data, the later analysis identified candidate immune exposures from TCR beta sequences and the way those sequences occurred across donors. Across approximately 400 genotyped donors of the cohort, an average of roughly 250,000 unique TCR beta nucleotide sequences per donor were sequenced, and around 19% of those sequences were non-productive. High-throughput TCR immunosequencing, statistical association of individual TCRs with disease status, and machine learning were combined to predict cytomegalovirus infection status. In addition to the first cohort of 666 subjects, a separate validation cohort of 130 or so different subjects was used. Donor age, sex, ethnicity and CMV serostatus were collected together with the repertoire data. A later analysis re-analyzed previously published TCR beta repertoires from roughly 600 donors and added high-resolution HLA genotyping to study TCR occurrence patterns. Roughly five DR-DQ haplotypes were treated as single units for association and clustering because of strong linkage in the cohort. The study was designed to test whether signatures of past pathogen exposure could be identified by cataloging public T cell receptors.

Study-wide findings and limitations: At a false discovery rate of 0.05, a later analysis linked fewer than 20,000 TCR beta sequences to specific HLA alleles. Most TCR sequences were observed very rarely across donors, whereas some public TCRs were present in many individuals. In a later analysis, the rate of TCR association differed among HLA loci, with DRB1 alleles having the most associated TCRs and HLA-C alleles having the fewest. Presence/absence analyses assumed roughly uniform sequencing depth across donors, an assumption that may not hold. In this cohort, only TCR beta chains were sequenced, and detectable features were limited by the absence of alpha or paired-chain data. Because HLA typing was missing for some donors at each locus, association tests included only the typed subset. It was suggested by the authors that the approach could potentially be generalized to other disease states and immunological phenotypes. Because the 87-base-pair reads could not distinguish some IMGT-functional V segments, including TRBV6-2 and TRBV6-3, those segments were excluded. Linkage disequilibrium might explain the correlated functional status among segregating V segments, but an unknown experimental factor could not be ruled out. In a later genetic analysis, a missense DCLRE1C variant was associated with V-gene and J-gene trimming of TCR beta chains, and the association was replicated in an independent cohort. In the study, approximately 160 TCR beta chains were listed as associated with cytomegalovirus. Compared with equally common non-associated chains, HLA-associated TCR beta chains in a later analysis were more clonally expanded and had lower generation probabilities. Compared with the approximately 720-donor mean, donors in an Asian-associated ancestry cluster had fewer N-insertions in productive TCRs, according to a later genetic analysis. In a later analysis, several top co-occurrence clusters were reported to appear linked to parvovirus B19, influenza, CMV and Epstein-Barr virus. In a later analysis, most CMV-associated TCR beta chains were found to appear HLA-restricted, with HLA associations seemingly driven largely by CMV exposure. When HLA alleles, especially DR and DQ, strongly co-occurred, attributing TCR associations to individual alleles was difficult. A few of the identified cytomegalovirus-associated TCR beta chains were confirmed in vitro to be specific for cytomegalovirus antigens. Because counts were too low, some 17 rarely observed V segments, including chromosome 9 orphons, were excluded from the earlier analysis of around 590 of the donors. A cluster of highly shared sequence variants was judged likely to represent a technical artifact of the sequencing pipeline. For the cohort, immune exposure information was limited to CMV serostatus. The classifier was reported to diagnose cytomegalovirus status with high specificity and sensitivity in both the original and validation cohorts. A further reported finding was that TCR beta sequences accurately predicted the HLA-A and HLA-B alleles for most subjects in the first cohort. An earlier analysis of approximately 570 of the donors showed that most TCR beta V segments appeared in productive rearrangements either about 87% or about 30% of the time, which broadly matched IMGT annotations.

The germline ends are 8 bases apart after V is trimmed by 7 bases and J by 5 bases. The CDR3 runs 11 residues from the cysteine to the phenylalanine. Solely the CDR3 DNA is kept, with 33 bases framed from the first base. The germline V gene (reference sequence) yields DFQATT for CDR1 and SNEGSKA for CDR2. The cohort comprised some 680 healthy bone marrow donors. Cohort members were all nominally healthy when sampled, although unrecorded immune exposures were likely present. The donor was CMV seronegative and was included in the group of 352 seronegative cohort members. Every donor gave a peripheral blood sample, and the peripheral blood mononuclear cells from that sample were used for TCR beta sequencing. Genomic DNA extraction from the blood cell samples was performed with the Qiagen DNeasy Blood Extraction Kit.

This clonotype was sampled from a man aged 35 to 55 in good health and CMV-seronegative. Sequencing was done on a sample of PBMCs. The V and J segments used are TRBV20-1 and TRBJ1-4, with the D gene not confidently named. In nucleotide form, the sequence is TGCAGTGGAGAGGTCAATGAAAAACTGTTTTTT. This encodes CSGEVNEKLFF.